The present T cell receptor (beta chain) was sequenced within a study of blood T cell repertoires in COVID-19 (dated by TCRdb to the early 2020s). A note on the overall study: Samples from collaborators originated in the United States, Italy and Spain and spanned both the acute and convalescent phases of COVID-19. The prospective study material was composed of cDNA or gDNA derived from T cells, B-cell-depleted T cells, or PBMCs. Deeply sampled blood TCRbeta repertoires from subjects exposed to, actively infected with, or recovered from COVID-19 were included in the dataset. The repertoires were made available in a free public database intended to serve as a resource for research on the immune response to SARS-CoV-2. Samples came from the ongoing ImmuneRACE study (first 160 participants) plus 1,254 subjects from 6 global collaborators. A de-identified subject ID, COVID-19 status, age in years and sex were almost always included in the sample metadata. Where available, HLA class I and class II types were obtained from metadata supplied by the sample provider rather than from assay-based typing.

Broad study findings and their caveats: The amount of clinical and demographic metadata varied by source and participant and was provided uncurated.

The CDR3 contains 13 residues, cysteine and phenylalanine counted. The retained sequence is limited to the CDR3, 39 bases, with the frame set at the first base. Via the germline V gene, CDR1 is SQVTM and CDR2 ANQGSEA. Trimming at the junction amounts to 5 bases on V and 5 bases on J, and the germline ends lie 15 bases apart. A word on this clone: There is no known antigen for this receptor. Within one base of it there is no much larger clone, and no base qualities were kept.

The immunoSEQ Assay, a bias-controlled multiplex PCR, was used to amplify TCRbeta CDR3 regions from genomic DNA. As for how the authors treated the data: The number of nucleated cells in each sample was estimated from the amplification of reference gene primers within the assay. To quantify the absolute abundance of each unique TCRbeta CDR3 rearrangement, sequence reads were collapsed and filtered. For each sample, productive Simpson clonality was calculated by taking the square root of Simpson's diversity index across productive rearrangements. In TCRdb, the immuneACCESS table is reduced to in-frame sequences with V and J assigned. These tables do not hold every clone; where another copy was compared, an unresolved V gene accounts for under half, and the others remain unexplained. For V, J and clone size, that table is used; D and trimming come from the DNA. Here the sample has about 430,000 clones; roughly 88% occur a single time. The ten largest clonotypes hold more than 0.85% of the sample.

Participants in the prospective study were aged about 18 to 95 years, lived in about two dozen United States geographic areas, and enrolled through a virtual design. In the prospective study, cohorts were assigned on the basis of participant-reported clinical history obtained from a screening survey and a study questionnaire. Mobile phlebotomists in the prospective study collected whole blood, serum and a nasopharyngeal or oropharyngeal swab from every participant. Additional blood draws and questionnaires over an approximately two-month period could optionally be provided by prospective study participants. Blood samples from the prospective study were shipped frozen or at room temperature prior to DNA extraction.

The receptor was isolated from a woman between 25 and 40 years old with acute COVID-19. The sequenced sample consisted of PBMCs or T cells enriched from blood (not recorded which). Recombination connected TRBV29-1 to TRBJ1-1; too little of a D gene remains to name it. This receptor carries the CDR3 CSVIPGSWTEAFF. The DNA reads TGCAGCGTTATACCGGGTAGTTGGACTGAAGCTTTCTTT. With all but the CDR3 taken from the reference TRBV29-1 and TRBJ1-1 genes, the full variable domain is: SAVISQKPSRDICQRGTSLTIQCQVDSQVTMMFWYRQQPGQSLTLIATANQGSEATYESGFVIDKFPISRPNLTFSTLTVSNMSPEDSSIYLCSVIPGSWTEAFFGQGTRLTVV.